This TCR beta chain was sequenced during a study of cytomegalovirus exposure and HLA in healthy donors. Overall study results and limits: Later analysis associated a missense DCLRE1C variant with TCR beta V- and J-gene trimming. Investigators reported over 150 TCR beta chains as tied to cytomegalovirus.

This CDR3 has 16 amino acids. After removal of 1 base from V and 6 bases from J, the junction contained 6 bases not matched to a gene. The germline V gene encodes CDR1 SGHDN and CDR2 FVKESK. Concerning this clone: As yet, its antigen is unknown.

With 60 Vbeta and 13 Jbeta primers, the PCR was carried out. The table came from immunoSEQ multiplex PCR; TCRdb's copy has only in-frame clones and leaves some out. The data contain 90,000 to 130,000 clones, around 80% of them singletons. Sequencing used PBMCs. The receptor was derived from a man aged 25-45 years in good health and CMV-seropositive. This chain uses TRBV14 with TRBJ1-6, with 7 nucleotides matching TRBD1. Here the CDR3 DNA reads TGTGCCAGCAGCCAAGGGGCAGGGGGACGTAATTCACCCCTCCACTTT. It yields the protein CASSQGAGGRNSPLHF. Looking up the rest from reference TRBV14 and TRBJ1-6 gives the full variable domain: EAGVTQFPSHSVIEKGQTVTLRCDPISGHDNLYWYRRVMGKEIKFLLHFVKESKQDESGMPNNRFLAERTGGTYSTLKVQPAELEDSGVYFCASSQGAGGRNSPLHFGNGTRLTVT.